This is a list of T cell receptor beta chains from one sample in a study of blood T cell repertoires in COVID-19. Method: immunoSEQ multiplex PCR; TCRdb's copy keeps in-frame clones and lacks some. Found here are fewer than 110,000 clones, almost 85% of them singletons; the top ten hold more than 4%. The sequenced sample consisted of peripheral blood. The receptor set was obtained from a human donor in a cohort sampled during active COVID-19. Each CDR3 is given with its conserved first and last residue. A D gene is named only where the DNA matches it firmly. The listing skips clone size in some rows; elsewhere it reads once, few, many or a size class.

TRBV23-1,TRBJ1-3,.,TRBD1,CARFGQVSSGNTIYF,TGCGCCAGATTCGGACAGGTGAGCTCTGGAAACACCATATATTTT
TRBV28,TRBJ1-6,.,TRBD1,CASSLPGGWSPLHF,TGTGCCAGCAGCCTTCCAGGGGGGTGGTCACCCCTCCACTTT
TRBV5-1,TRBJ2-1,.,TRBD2,CASSSVTSGSEQFF,TGCGCCAGCAGCTCCGTGACTAGCGGGAGTGAGCAGTTCTTC
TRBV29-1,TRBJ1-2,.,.,CSVAGTALNYGYTF,TGCAGCGTCGCCGGGACTGCCCTGAACTATGGCTACACCTTC
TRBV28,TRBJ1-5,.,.,CASTLAGQPQHF,TGTGCCAGCACCTTGGCTGGTCAGCCCCAGCATTTT
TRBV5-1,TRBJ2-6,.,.,CASSRGKGNSGANVLTF,TGCGCCAGCAGCCGGGGTAAAGGGAACTCTGGGGCCAACGTCCTGACTTTC
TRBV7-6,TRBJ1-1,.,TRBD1,CASSAIRQGNTEAFF,TGTGCCAGCAGCGCCATAAGACAGGGGAACACTGAAGCTTTCTTT
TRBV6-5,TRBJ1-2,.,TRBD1,CASSPRDRNYGYTF,TGTGCCAGCAGTCCCCGGGACAGGAACTATGGCTACACCTTC
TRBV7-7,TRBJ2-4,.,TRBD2,CASSYDTGLVFRVLAKNIQYF,TGTGCTAGCAGTTACGACACTGGACTAGTCTTCAGGGTTCTAGCCAAAAACATTCAGTACTTC
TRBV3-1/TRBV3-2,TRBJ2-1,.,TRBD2,CASSSRVLAGGSNEQFF,TGTGCCAGCAGCTCCCGTGTCCTAGCGGGAGGCTCCAATGAGCAGTTCTTC
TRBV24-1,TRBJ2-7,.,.,CATSAPAGPFVQYF,TGTGCCACCAGCGCCCCGGCGGGACCTTTCGTGCAGTACTTC
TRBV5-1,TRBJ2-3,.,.,CASSLEQLTDTQYF,TGCGCCAGCAGCTTGGAACAGCTAACAGATACGCAGTATTTT
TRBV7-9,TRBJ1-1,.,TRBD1,CASSVRTGGGTEAFF,TGTGCCAGCAGCGTCAGGACAGGAGGGGGGACTGAAGCTTTCTTT
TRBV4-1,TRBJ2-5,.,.,CASSQGASVGTQYF,TGCGCCAGCAGCCAAGGGGCTAGCGTCGGGACCCAGTACTTC
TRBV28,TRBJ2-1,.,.,CASSSPGTYRNEQFF,TGTGCCAGCAGTTCCCCCGGGACATACCGGAATGAGCAGTTCTTC
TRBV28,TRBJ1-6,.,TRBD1,CASSLGTGLAPLHF,TGTGCCAGCAGTTTAGGGACAGGGTTGGCACCCCTCCACTTT
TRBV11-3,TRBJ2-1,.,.,CASSLSGGLNEQFF,TGTGCCAGCAGCTTATCTGGCGGATTAAATGAGCAGTTCTTC
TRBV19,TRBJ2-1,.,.,CASSPNGRANEQFF,TGTGCCAGTAGCCCAAATGGGCGGGCCAATGAGCAGTTCTTC
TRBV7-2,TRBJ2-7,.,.,CASSMTAYEQYF,TGTGCCAGCAGCATGACAGCTTACGAGCAGTACTTC
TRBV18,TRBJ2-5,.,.,CASSPGQPQETQYF,TGTGCCAGCTCTCCTGGACAGCCCCAAGAGACCCAGTACTTC
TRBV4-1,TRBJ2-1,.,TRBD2,CASSQDRLAAAEQFF,TGCGCCAGCAGCCAAGATCGACTAGCGGCGGCTGAGCAGTTCTTC
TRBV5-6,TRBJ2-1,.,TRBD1,CASSLSGQGFSYNEQFF,TGTGCCAGCAGCTTGTCGGGACAGGGATTCTCCTACAATGAGCAGTTCTTC
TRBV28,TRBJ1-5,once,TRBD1,CASSGSGGTRNQPQHF,TGTGCCAGCAGTGGTTCAGGGGGAACTCGCAATCAGCCCCAGCATTTT
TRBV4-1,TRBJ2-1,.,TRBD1,CASSQVQGLQDEQFF,TGCGCCAGCAGCCAAGTACAGGGGCTACAGGATGAGCAGTTCTTC
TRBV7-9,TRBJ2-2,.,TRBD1,CASSLTGVDTGELFF,TGTGCCAGCAGCTTGACAGGGGTGGACACCGGGGAGCTGTTTTTT